This TCR beta chain stems from a study of T cell responses to AZD1222 COVID-19 vaccine. The CDR3 is 14 residues long. Trimming cost V 1 base and J 2 bases, with 9 bases left between them. Germline lookup yields CDR1 MDHEN and CDR2 SYDVKM. Sequencing was performed with immunoSEQ multiplex PCR; in TCRdb, only in-frame clones are kept and a portion is missing. In the table there are about 200,000 clones, 90% to 95% of which are singletons. This chain connects TRBV28 to TRBJ2-7; D remains ambiguous. The sequence was obtained from an adult who received the MenACWY meningococcal vaccine as a control. The sample consisted of peripheral blood, taken 28 days after the second dose of the MenACWY control vaccine. The CDR3 bases are TGTGCCAGCAGTTTATCAGTACCCCCCTACGAGCAGTACTTC. It codes for CASSLSVPPYEQYF.